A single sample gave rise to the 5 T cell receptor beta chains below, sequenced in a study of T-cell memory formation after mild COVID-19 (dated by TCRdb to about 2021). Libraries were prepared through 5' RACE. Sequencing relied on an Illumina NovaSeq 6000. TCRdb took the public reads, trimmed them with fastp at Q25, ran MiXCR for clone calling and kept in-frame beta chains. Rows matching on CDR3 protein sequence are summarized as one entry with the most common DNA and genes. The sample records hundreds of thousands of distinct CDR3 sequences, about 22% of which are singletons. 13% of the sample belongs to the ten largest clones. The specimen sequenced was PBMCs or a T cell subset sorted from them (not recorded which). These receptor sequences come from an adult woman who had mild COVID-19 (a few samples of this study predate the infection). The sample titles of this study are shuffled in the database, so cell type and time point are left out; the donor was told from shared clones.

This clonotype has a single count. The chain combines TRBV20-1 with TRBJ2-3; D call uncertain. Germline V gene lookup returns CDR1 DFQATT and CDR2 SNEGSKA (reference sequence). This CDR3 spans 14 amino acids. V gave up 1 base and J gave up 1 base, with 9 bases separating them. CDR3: CSARVPLGTDTQYF. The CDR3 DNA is TGCAGTGCTAGAGTACCGCTTGGCACAGATACGCAGTATTTT.

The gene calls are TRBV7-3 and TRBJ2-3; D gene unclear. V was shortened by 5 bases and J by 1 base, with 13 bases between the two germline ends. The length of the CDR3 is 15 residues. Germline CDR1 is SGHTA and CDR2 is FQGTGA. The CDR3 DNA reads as TGTGCCAGCAGCGACGGTTCCGCTGGCACAGATACGCAGTATTTT. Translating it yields CASSDGSAGTDTQYF.

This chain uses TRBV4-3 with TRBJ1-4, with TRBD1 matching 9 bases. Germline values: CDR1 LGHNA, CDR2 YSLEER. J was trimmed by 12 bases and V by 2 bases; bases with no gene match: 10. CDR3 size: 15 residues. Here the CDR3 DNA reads TGCGCCAGCAGCCAACAGGGACAGGGACTGGCGGAACTGTTTTTT. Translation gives CASSQQGQGLAELFF.

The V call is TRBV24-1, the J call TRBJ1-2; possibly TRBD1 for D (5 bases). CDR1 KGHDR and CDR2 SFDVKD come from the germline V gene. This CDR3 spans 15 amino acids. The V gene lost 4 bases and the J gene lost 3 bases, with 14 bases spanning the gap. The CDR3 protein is CATSDSTGAHYGYTF. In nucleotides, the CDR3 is TGTGCCACCAGTGACTCGACCGGGGCTCACTATGGCTACACCTTC.

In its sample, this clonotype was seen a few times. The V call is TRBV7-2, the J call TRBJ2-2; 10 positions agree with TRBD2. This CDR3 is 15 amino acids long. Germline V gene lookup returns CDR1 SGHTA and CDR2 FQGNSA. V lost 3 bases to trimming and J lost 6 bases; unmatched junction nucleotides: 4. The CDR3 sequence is CASSFLAGAAGELFF. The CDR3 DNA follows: TGTGCCAGCAGCTTCCTAGCGGGAGCTGCCGGGGAGCTGTTTTTT.